This is a list of T cell receptor beta chains from one sample in a study of blood T cell repertoires in COVID-19. The table came from immunoSEQ multiplex PCR; TCRdb's copy has only in-frame clones and leaves some out. This table holds under 200,000 clones, about 88% found once. The sample was peripheral blood. Receptors originate from a man between 25 and 39 years old with active or convalescent COVID-19. Both conserved end residues are part of each CDR3. The order of the fields is CDR3 DNA, CDR3 protein, clone size, V gene, D gene, J gene. A D gene is named only where the DNA matches it firmly. A clone size is listed for some rows: how often the clone was seen (once, few, many), or a class if it is expanded.

TGCGCCAGCAGCGGGGGACAGGGAGGCTATGGCTACACCTTC	CASSGGQGGYGYTF	-	TRBV5-1	TRBD1	TRBJ1-2
TGTGCCAGTCGCCGACTAGCGGGGCCCTCAGATACGCAGTATTTT	CASRRLAGPSDTQYF	-	TRBV19	TRBD2	TRBJ2-3
TGTGCCAGCAGCTCGTGGACAGGGGATGTCGGGGAGCTGTTTTTT	CASSSWTGDVGELFF	-	TRBV7-9	TRBD1	TRBJ2-2
TGTGCCTGGAGTTTGACAGATTTAGCCAAAAACATTCAGTACTTC	CAWSLTDLAKNIQYF	-	TRBV30	-	TRBJ2-4
TGCGCCAGCAGCTCGGGACTAGCGGACACAGATACGCAGTATTTT	CASSSGLADTDTQYF	-	TRBV5-1	TRBD2	TRBJ2-3
TGTGCCAGCAGTCCAGGATGGACACTCATGAACACTGAAGCTTTCTTT	CASSPGWTLMNTEAFF	-	TRBV27	-	TRBJ1-1
TGTGCCAGCAGCGCGGGAGGGACTACCCACACCGGGGAGCTGTTTTTT	CASSAGGTTHTGELFF	-	TRBV5-4	TRBD2	TRBJ2-2
TGCGCCAGCAGTCCCGGGGGGACAGGAAACAATCAGCCCCAGCATTTT	CASSPGGTGNNQPQHF	-	TRBV23-1	TRBD1	TRBJ1-5
TGCGCCAGCAGCTTGGTTACTAGCGGGCTTTCTCGGGAGCAGTACTTC	CASSLVTSGLSREQYF	few	TRBV5-1	TRBD2	TRBJ2-7
TGCGCCAGCAGTTCAAGGACAGGATCCCCCCCCTATGGCTACACCTTC	CASSSRTGSPPYGYTF	-	TRBV5-1	TRBD1	TRBJ1-2
TGCGCCAGCAGCCAAGGCGGGCCTAGCGGGGGGACTCAAAATCCCTACAATGAGCAGTTCTTC	CASSQGGPSGGTQNPYNEQFF	-	TRBV4-1	TRBD2	TRBJ2-1
TGTGCCAGCAGTTACTCGTTCCAGGGCACCTTAGATACGCAGTATTTT	CASSYSFQGTLDTQYF	-	TRBV6-5	-	TRBJ2-3
TGTGCCAGCAGCGCCCTACCAACAGGGAACTATGGCTACACCTTC	CASSALPTGNYGYTF	-	TRBV9	-	TRBJ1-2
TGTGCCAGCAGTGATGGACAGAGCGACTATGGCTACACCTTC	CASSDGQSDYGYTF	-	TRBV2	-	TRBJ1-2
TGTGCCAGCAGATTCGACAGGGGGAGCACCGGGGAGCTGTTTTTT	CASRFDRGSTGELFF	once	TRBV7-9	TRBD1	TRBJ2-2
TGTGCCAGCAGGACACCGGGACTAGCGCACGAGGACACCGGGGAGCTGTTTTTT	CASRTPGLAHEDTGELFF	-	TRBV21-1	-	TRBJ2-2
TGTGCCAGCAGCTTCACGACAGCGGGACGCAGTGAAGCTTTCTTT	CASSFTTAGRSEAFF	-	TRBV11-2	-	TRBJ1-1
TGTGCCTGGAGTGGAGCCGGGACAGGGGATTCCGGAGGGGCCAACGTCCTGACTTTC	CAWSGAGTGDSGGANVLTF	-	TRBV30	TRBD1	TRBJ2-6
TGTGCCAGCAGCGGGGGGACTAGCGGGAACACCGGGGAGCTGTTTTTT	CASSGGTSGNTGELFF	-	TRBV11-3	TRBD2	TRBJ2-2
TGTGCCAGCAGCTTTGTCGGGGGGCAGGAGCAGCCCCAGCATTTT	CASSFVGGQEQPQHF	-	TRBV7-2	-	TRBJ1-5
TGTGCCAGCAGTGAAGGTGTCAGCGCTAACTATGGCTACACCTTC	CASSEGVSANYGYTF	-	TRBV6-1	-	TRBJ1-2
TGTGCCAGCAGTTTCCGGGAAGGGAGGTATGGCTACACCTTC	CASSFREGRYGYTF	-	TRBV27	-	TRBJ1-2